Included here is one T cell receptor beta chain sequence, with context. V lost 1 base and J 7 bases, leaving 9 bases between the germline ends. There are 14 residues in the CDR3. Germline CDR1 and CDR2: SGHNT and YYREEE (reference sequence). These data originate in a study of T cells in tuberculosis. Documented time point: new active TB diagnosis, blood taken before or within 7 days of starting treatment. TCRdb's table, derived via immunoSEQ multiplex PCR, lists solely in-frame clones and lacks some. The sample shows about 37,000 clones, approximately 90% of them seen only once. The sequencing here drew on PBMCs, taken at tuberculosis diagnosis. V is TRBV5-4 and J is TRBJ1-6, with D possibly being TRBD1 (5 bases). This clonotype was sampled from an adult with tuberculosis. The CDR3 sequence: CASSLQGFNSPLHF. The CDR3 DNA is TGTGCCAGCAGCTTGCAGGGATTCAATTCACCCCTCCACTTT.